This T cell receptor beta chain was identified in a study of T cell responses to AZD1222 COVID-19 vaccine. Comment on this clone: Its antigen is still unknown.

The study, taken as a whole, reports: Baseline testing showed seropositivity in only six AZD1222 recipients. Increases in Spike-specific TCR breadth and depth were seen after two AZD1222 doses. Regions 160-218 and 743-854 held dominance among vaccine-associated CD4 TCRs, which spanned spike.

V was shortened by 2 bases and J by 4 bases, with 8 bases between the two germline ends. The CDR3 contains 13 residues. Profiled with immunoSEQ multiplex PCR; TCRdb holds only in-frame clones, not every one. The sample carries under 200,000 clones, around 90% recorded once. This receptor was obtained from an adult who received the AZD1222 COVID-19 vaccine. V usage is TRBV12-3 or TRBV12-4 and J usage is TRBJ1-1, with no clear D. The material was peripheral blood, obtained 28 days after the second AZD1222 dose. CDR3 in amino acids: CASSLQRFTEAFF. CDR3 sequence (DNA): TGTGCCAGCAGTTTACAACGGTTCACTGAAGCTTTCTTT.